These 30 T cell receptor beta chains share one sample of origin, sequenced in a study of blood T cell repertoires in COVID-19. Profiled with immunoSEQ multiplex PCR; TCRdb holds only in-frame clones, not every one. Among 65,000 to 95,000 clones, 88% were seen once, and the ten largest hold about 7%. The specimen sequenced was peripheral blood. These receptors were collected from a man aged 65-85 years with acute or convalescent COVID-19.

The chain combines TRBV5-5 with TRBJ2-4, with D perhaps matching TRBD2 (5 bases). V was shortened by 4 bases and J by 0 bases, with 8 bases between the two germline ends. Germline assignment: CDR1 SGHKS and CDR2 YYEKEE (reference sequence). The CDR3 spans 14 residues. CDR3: CASSRDLAKNIQYF. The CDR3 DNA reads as TGTGCCAGCAGCCGGGATTTAGCCAAAAACATTCAGTACTTC.

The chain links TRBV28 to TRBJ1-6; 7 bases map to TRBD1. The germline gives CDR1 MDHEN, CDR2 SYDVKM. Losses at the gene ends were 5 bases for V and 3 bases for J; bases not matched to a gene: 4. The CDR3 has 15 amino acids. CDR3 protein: CASSLPGGYNSPLHF. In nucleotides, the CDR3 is TGTGCCAGCAGTCTCCCAGGGGGCTATAATTCACCCCTCCACTTT.

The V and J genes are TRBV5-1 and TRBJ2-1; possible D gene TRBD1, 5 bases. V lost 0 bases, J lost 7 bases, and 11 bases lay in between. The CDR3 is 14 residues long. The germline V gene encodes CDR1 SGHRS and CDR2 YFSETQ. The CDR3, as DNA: TGCGCCAGCAGCTTGGCCTTGGGGCTTAATGAGCAGTTCTTC. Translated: CASSLALGLNEQFF.

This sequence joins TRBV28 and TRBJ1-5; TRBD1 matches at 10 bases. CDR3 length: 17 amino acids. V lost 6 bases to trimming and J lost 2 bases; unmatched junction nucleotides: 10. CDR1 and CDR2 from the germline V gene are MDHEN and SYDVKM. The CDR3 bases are TGTGCCAGCAGGTACTTACTCGGGACAGGGGGCAATCAGCCCCAGCATTTT. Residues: CASRYLLGTGGNQPQHF.

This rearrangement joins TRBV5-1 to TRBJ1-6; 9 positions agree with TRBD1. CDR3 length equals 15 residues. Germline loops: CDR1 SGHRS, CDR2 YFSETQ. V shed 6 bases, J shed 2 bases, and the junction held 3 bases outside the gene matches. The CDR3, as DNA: TGCGCCAGCAAGGGACAGGGCACCTATAATTCACCCCTCCACTTT. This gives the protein CASKGQGTYNSPLHF.

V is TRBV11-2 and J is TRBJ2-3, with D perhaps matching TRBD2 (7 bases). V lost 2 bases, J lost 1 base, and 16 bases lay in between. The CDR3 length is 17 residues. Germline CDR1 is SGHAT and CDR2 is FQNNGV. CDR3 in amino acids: CASSLRGAGVRTDTQYF. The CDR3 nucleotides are TGTGCCAGCAGCTTAAGGGGGGCGGGAGTTCGCACAGATACGCAGTATTTT. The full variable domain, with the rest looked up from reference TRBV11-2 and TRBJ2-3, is EAGVAQSPRYKIIEKRQSVAFWCNPISGHATLYWYQQILGQGPKLLIQFQNNGVVDDSQLPKDRFSAERLKGVDSTLKIQPAKLEDSAVYLCASSLRGAGVRTDTQYFGPGTRLTVL.

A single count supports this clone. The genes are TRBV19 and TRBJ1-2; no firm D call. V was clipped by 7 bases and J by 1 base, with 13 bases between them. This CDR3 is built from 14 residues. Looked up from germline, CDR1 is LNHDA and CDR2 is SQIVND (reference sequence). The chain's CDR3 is CASTISQINYGYTF. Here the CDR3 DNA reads TGTGCCAGTACCATCTCCCAGATTAACTATGGCTACACCTTC.

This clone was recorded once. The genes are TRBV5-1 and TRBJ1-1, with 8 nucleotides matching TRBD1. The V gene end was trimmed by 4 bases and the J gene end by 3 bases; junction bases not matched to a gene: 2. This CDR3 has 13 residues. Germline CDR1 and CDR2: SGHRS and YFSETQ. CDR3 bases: TGCGCCAGCAGCCAGGGGGCGTACACTGAAGCTTTCTTT. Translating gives CASSQGAYTEAFF.

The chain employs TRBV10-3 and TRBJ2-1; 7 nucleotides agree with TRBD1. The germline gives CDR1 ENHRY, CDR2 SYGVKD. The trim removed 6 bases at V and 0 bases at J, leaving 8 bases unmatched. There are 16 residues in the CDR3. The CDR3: CAIRAQTGSSYNEQFF. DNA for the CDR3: TGTGCCATCAGGGCCCAGACAGGGAGCTCCTACAATGAGCAGTTCTTC.

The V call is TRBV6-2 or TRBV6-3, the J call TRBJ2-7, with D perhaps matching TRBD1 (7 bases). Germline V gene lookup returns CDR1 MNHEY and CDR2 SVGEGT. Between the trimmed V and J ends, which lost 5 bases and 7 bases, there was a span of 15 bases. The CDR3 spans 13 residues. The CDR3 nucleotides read TGTGCCAGCAGTAAAATACAGGGGAGGGAGCAGTACTTC. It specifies CASSKIQGREQYF.

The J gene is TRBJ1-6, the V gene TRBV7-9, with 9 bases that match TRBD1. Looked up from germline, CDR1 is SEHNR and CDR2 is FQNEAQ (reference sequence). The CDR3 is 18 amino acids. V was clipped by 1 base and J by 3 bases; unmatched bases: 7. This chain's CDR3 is CASSLGTGDGFYNSPLHF. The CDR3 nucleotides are TGTGCCAGCAGCTTAGGGACAGGGGACGGATTCTATAATTCACCCCTCCACTTT.

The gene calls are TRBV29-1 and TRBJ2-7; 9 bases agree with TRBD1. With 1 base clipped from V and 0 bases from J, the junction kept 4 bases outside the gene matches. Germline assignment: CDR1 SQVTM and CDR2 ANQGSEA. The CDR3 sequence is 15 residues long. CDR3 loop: CSVEGGTGSSYEQYF. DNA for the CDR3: TGCAGCGTTGAAGGTGGGACAGGGAGCTCCTACGAGCAGTACTTC.

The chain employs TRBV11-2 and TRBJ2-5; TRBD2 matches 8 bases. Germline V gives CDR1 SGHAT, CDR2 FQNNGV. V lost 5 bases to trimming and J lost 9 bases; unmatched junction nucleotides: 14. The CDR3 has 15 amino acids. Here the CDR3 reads CASSPTGTRKLSQYF. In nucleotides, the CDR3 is TGTGCCAGCAGCCCGACCGGGACTAGGAAGCTGTCCCAGTACTTC.

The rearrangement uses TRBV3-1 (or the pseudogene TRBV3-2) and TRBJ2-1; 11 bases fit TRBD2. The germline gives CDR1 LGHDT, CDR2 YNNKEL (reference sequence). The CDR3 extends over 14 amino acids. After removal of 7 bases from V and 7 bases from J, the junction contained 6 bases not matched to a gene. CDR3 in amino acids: CASNIAGGLNEQFF. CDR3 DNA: TGTGCCAGCAACATAGCGGGGGGGCTAAATGAGCAGTTCTTC.

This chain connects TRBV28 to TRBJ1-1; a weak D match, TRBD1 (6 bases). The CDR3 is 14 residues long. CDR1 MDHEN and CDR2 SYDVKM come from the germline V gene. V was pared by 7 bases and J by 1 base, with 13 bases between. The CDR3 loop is CASTDRFRNTEAFF. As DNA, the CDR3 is TGTGCCAGCACCGACAGGTTTCGGAACACTGAAGCTTTCTTT.

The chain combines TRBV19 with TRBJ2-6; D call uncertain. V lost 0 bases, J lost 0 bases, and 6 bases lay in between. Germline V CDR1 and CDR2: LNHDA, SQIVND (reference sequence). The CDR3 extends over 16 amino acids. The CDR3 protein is CASSIEQPSGANVLTF. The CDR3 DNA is TGTGCCAGTAGTATAGAACAGCCCTCTGGGGCCAACGTCCTGACTTTC.

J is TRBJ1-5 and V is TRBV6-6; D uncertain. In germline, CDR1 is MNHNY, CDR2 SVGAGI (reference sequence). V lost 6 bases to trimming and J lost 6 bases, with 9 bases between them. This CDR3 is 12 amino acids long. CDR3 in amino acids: CASSSSPQPQHF. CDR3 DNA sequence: TGTGCCAGCAGCTCTTCTCCTCAGCCCCAGCATTTT.

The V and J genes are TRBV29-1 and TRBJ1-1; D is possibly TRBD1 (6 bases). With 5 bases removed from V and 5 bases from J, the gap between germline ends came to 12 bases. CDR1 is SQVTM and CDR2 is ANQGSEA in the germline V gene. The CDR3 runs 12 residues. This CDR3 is CSVNRESTEAFF. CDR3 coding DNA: TGCAGCGTTAACAGGGAGTCGACTGAAGCTTTCTTT.

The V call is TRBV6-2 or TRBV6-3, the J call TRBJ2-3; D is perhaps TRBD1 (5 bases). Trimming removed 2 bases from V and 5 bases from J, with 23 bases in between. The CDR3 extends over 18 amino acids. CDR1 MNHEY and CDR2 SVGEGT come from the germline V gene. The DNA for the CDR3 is TGTGCCAGCAGTTACCCCTTGGTCTCGGTGGGGCCGGTAGATACGCAGTATTTT. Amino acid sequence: CASSYPLVSVGPVDTQYF.

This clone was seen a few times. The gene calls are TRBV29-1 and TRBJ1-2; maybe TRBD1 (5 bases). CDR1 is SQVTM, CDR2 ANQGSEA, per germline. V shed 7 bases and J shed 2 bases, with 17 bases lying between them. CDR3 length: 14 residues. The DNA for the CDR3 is TGCAGCGCCCAACAAGGGGAGGCAAACTATGGCTACACCTTC. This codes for CSAQQGEANYGYTF.

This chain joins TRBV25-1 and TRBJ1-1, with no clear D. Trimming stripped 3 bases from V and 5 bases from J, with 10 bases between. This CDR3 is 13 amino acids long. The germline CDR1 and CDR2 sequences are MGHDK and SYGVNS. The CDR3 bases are TGTGCCAGCAGTGACGGAGGGATGACTGAAGCTTTCTTT. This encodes CASSDGGMTEAFF.

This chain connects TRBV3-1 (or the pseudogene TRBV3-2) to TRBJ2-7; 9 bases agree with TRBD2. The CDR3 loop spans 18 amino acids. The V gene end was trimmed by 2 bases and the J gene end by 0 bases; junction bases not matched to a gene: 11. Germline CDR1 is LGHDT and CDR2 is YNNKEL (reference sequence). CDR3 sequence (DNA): TGTGCCAGCAGCCAAATACCCCCTAGCGGGACAACCTCCTACGAGCAGTACTTC. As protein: CASSQIPPSGTTSYEQYF.

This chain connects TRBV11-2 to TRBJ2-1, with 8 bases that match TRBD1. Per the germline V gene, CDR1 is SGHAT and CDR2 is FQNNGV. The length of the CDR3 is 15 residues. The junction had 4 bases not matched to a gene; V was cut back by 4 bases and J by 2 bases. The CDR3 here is CASSSRGQTYNEQFF. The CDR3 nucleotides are TGTGCCAGCAGCTCCAGGGGGCAGACCTACAATGAGCAGTTCTTC.

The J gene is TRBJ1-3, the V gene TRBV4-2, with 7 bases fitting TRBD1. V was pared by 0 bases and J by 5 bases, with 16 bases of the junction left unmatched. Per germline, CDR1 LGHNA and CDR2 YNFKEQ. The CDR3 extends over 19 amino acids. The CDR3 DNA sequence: TGTGCCAGCAGCCAAGATCCTCCGGGACAGAGACAAATACGAAACACCATATATTTT. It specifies CASSQDPPGQRQIRNTIYF.

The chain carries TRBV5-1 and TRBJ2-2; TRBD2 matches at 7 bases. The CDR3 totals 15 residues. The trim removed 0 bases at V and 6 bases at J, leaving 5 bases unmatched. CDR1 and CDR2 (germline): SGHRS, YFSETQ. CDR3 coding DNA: TGCGCCAGCAGCTTGGATGCGGGGGTGTCCGGGGAGCTGTTTTTT. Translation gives CASSLDAGVSGELFF. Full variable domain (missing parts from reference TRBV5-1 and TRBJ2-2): KAGVTQTPRYLIKTRGQQVTLSCSPISGHRSVSWYQQTPGQGLQFLFEYFSETQRNKGNFPGRFSGRQFSNSRSEMNVSTLELGDSALYLCASSLDAGVSGELFFGEGSRLTVL.

The CDR3 DNA follows: TGTGCCAGCAGCATTCCTCCGGGACTAGCGGGATACGAGCAGTACTTC. It translates to CASSIPPGLAGYEQYF. V usage is TRBV7-2 and J usage is TRBJ2-7, with 13 nucleotides matching TRBD2. Germline CDR1 SGHTA, CDR2 FQGNSA. V dropped 5 bases and J dropped 4; count of bases not matched to a gene: 8. The CDR3 length is 16 residues.

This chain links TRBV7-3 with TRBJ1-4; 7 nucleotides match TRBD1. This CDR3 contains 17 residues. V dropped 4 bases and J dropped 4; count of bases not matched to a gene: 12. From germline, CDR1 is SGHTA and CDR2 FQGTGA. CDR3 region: CASSCPPGQEINEKLFF. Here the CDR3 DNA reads TGTGCCAGCAGCTGCCCCCCTGGACAGGAAATTAATGAAAAACTGTTTTTT.

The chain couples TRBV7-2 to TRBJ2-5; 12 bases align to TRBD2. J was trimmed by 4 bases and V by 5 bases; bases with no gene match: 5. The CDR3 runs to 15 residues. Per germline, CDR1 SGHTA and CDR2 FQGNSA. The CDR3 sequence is CASSPLAGGAETQYF. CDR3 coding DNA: TGTGCCAGCAGCCCCCTAGCGGGGGGGGCAGAGACCCAGTACTTC.

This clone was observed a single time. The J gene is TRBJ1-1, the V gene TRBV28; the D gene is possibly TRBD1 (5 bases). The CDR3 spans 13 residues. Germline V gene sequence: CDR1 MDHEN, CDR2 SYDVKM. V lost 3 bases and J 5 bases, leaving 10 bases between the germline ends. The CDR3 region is CASSFRVSTEAFF. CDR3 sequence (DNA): TGTGCCAGCAGTTTCAGGGTTTCGACTGAAGCTTTCTTT.

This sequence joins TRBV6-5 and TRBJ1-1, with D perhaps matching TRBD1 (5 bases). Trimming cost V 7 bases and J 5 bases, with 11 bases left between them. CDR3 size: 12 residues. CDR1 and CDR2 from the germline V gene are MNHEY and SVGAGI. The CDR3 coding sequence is TGTGCCAGCACCACGGAGGGGACTGAAGCTTTCTTT. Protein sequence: CASTTEGTEAFF.